The TCR beta chain described here comes from a study of vaccination effects on CD4 cells after COVID-19. Across the study: Researchers obtained post-vaccine samples at a median of 72 days past the second dose.

In the ViraFEST assay, antigen-specific CD4+ clonotypes were identified by expansion after peptide-pool stimulation. Researchers isolated CD4+ T cells once ten to eleven days of culture had elapsed. Two-dose vaccination with either BNT162b2 or mRNA-1273 was given to the participants. Half of the medium was exchanged for IL-2 medium on both days 3 and 7. General study findings and limits: Marked clonal contraction of both clone types appeared late after vaccination.

Libraries were prepared by immunoSEQ multiplex PCR; TCRdb keeps only in-frame clonotypes and omits some of them. Of roughly 16,000 clones listed, about 80% are singletons. This clone has just a few counts. Its matching antigen is unknown. CDR1 SGHAT and CDR2 FQNNGV come from the germline V gene. The CDR3 is made up of 14 amino acids. V shed 7 bases, J shed 4 bases, and the junction held 9 bases outside the gene matches. The source is a human donor who received a COVID-19 vaccine. The chain combines TRBV11-2 with TRBJ1-1; 7 nucleotides line up with TRBD1. The sequenced sample was CD4+ T cells from PBMCs cultured with HCoV-NL63 spike peptides, obtained after COVID-19 vaccination. The CDR3 protein is CASTLTGDGTEAFF. CDR3 nucleotides: TGTGCCAGCACTCTAACAGGGGACGGCACTGAAGCTTTCTTT.